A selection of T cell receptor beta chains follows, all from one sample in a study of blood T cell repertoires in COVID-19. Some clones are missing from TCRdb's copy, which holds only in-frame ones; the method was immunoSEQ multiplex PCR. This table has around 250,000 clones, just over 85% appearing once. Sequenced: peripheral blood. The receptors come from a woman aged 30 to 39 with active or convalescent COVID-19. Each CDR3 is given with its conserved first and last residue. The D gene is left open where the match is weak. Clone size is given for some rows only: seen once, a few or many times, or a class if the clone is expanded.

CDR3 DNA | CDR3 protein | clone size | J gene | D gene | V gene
TGTGCCAGCTCACCCCGGGACAGGGCACACTATGGCTACACCTTC | CASSPRDRAHYGYTF | . | TRBJ1-2 | TRBD1 | TRBV18
TGTGCCAGCAGTACGAAACTAGTCAATGAGCAGTTCTTC | CASSTKLVNEQFF | once | TRBJ2-1 | . | TRBV6-1
TGTGCCAGCACCCCACCTGACAGCTACGAGCAGTACTTC | CASTPPDSYEQYF | . | TRBJ2-7 | . | TRBV28
TGTGCCAGCAGCCCGGGTAGCAATCAGCCCCAGCATTTT | CASSPGSNQPQHF | . | TRBJ1-5 | . | TRBV7-9
TGTGCCAGCAGCCCGTCGTCGGGATGGACAGTGTATAATTCACCCCTCCACTTT | CASSPSSGWTVYNSPLHF | . | TRBJ1-6 | . | TRBV7-9
TGTGCCAGCAGTTGGCAGCGGGCAGATACGCAGTATTTT | CASSWQRADTQYF | . | TRBJ2-3 | . | TRBV6-5
TGTGCCAGCAGCTTCCCCCGCGGGACAGGGAACTATGGCTACACCTTC | CASSFPRGTGNYGYTF | . | TRBJ1-2 | TRBD1 | TRBV7-9
TGCGCCAGCAGCCAGAATACAGGGGGGGTAGGAGGCTACACCTTC | CASSQNTGGVGGYTF | . | TRBJ1-2 | TRBD1 | TRBV4-3
TGTGCCAGCAGTTTATCCATCAGGACAGGGGACTTCCAATATGGCTACACCTTC | CASSLSIRTGDFQYGYTF | . | TRBJ1-2 | TRBD1 | TRBV27
TGTGCCAGCAGTTTATCTACTAGCGGGGGGGCAGTGGACAATGAGCAGTTCTTC | CASSLSTSGGAVDNEQFF | . | TRBJ2-1 | TRBD2 | TRBV27
TGTGCCAGCCGTCCGGCGGGGAGCAATCAGCCCCAGCATTTT | CASRPAGSNQPQHF | . | TRBJ1-5 | . | TRBV25-1
TGTGCCAGCAGTGAATCCTCAGGGTTGTACGAGCAGTACTTC | CASSESSGLYEQYF | . | TRBJ2-7 | . | TRBV6-1
TGTGCCAGCAGCTTAGAAGGGGGTCAGCCCCAGCATTTT | CASSLEGGQPQHF | . | TRBJ1-5 | . | TRBV7-9
TGCAGCGTTGAGTCGGCGGGCCCCTCAAGCGATAACTATGGCTACACCTTC | CSVESAGPSSDNYGYTF | . | TRBJ1-2 | . | TRBV29-1
TGTGCCAGCAGCGCACGGACTAGCGGCTACGAGCAGTACTTC | CASSARTSGYEQYF | . | TRBJ2-7 | TRBD2 | TRBV9
TGTGCCAGCAGCCCAACGAAGCCTGGAAACACCATATATTTT | CASSPTKPGNTIYF | . | TRBJ1-3 | . | TRBV3-1/TRBV3-2
TGTGCCAGCAGCCAGGACAGGGTCGGGGAGCTGTTTTTT | CASSQDRVGELFF | . | TRBJ2-2 | TRBD1 | TRBV11-1
TGTGCCAGTAGTATCCGGGGGGCCAATGGCAATGAGCAGTTCTTC | CASSIRGANGNEQFF | . | TRBJ2-1 | . | TRBV19
TGTGCCAGCAGCCCCCCACCAGGGGAGAATTCACCCCTCCACTTT | CASSPPPGENSPLHF | . | TRBJ1-6 | . | TRBV21-1
TGTGCCAGCAGCCCCAGGGGGACCTACGAGCAGTACTTC | CASSPRGTYEQYF | . | TRBJ2-7 | TRBD1 | TRBV11-1
TGTGCCATCAGTGATGCGGGGATAGGTGAGCAGTTCTTC | CAISDAGIGEQFF | once | TRBJ2-1 | . | TRBV10-3
TGTGCCAGCAGCCCCGCTTGGCAGACTGAAGCTTTCTTT | CASSPAWQTEAFF | . | TRBJ1-1 | . | TRBV5-5
TGTGCCAGCAGCGTCGGTACGGGGGGGACCATGAACACTGAAGCTTTCTTT | CASSVGTGGTMNTEAFF | once | TRBJ1-1 | . | TRBV9
TGTGCCAGCAGTGAAGCCTGGGGGCTTATAGAGACCCAGTACTTC | CASSEAWGLIETQYF | once | TRBJ2-5 | . | TRBV6-1
TGTGCCAGCAGCTTGGGACAGACCACTGAAGCTTTCTTT | CASSLGQTTEAFF | . | TRBJ1-1 | TRBD1 | TRBV7-6
TGTGCCAGCAGCTTATTGGGGGGGGGAGATACGCAGTATTTT | CASSLLGGGDTQYF | . | TRBJ2-3 | TRBD2 | TRBV7-2
TGCAGCGTGGGGGAGGCGCCAGTCTATGGCTACACCTTC | CSVGEAPVYGYTF | . | TRBJ1-2 | . | TRBV29-1
TGTGCCAGTAGCACAACCCGGACAGTCTTCCAGTATTTT | CASSTTRTVFQYF | . | TRBJ2-3 | . | TRBV19
TGTGCCTGGAGTGCCAGCTCCTACAATGAGCAGTTCTTC | CAWSASSYNEQFF | . | TRBJ2-1 | . | TRBV30
TGTGCCAGCAGCTTCGCGGGGGCCCCCACAGATACGCAGTATTTT | CASSFAGAPTDTQYF | . | TRBJ2-3 | . | TRBV7-2
TGTGCCAGCAGCTTAGACAGCTTCTATGGCTACACCTTC | CASSLDSFYGYTF | . | TRBJ1-2 | . | TRBV5-6
TGTGCCAGCAGCCCTTGGCGGGGGGTTCAAGAGACCCAGTACTTC | CASSPWRGVQETQYF | . | TRBJ2-5 | TRBD2 | TRBV7-2
TGTGCCAGCAGCCCGAAGACTAGCGGGGGGGCCAGGGATACGCAGTATTTT | CASSPKTSGGARDTQYF | . | TRBJ2-3 | TRBD2 | TRBV7-4
TGTGCCAGCAGCTTGGGGCTAGCGGGGGCCACAGATACGCAGTATTTT | CASSLGLAGATDTQYF | . | TRBJ2-3 | TRBD2 | TRBV5-4
TGTGCCAGCAGCTTCCCTCGCGGACAGGGCACGGAGACCCAGTACTTC | CASSFPRGQGTETQYF | . | TRBJ2-5 | TRBD1 | TRBV7-8
TGTGCCAGCAGCTTGGTCAGGCTGCAGGGCTACGAGCAGTACTTC | CASSLVRLQGYEQYF | . | TRBJ2-7 | . | TRBV5-6
TGTGCCAGTAGTTCCCGACAGGGGGCACCTGAAAAACTGTTTTTT | CASSSRQGAPEKLFF | . | TRBJ1-4 | TRBD1 | TRBV19